This TCR beta chain was sequenced during a study of blood T cell repertoires in COVID-19. Background on the study: Whether acute or convalescent, the COVID-19 samples came from the United States, Italy and Spain. T cells, B-cell-depleted T cells, or PBMCs supplied cDNA or gDNA.

Original handling: How many nucleated cells were present was estimated from reference gene primer amplification. TCRdb keeps only in-frame clones here, not all; method: immunoSEQ multiplex PCR. That table gives V, J and clone size, and the DNA gave D and trimming. The sample has about 170,000 clones; around 81% are singletons. The CDR3 loop spans 15 amino acids. Trimming shortened V by 0 bases and J by 1 base, and 9 bases separated the two germline ends. Germline CDR1 SGHRS, CDR2 YFSETQ. This clonotype was obtained from a man between 65 and 85 years old with active or convalescent COVID-19. Source material: peripheral blood. The V call is TRBV5-1, the J call TRBJ2-3; D not resolved. CDR3: CASSLAPSGTDTQYF. The CDR3 DNA is TGCGCCAGCAGCTTGGCCCCGAGTGGCACAGATACGCAGTATTTT.